This T cell receptor beta chain was found in a study of cytomegalovirus exposure and HLA in healthy donors (dated 2017 in TCRdb). Broadly, across the study: According to an earlier analysis of 587 of the donors, about 170 million T cells yielded roughly 110 million unique TCR beta sequences and around 280 Gb of sequence data. To study patterns of TCR occurrence, a later analysis re-analyzed previously published TCR beta repertoires from 550 to 800 donors and added high-resolution HLA genotyping. Besides the first cohort of around 700 subjects, a separate validation cohort made up of 120 or so different subjects was used. The aim of the study was to test whether cataloging public T cell receptors could identify signatures of past pathogen exposure. Donor age, sex, ethnicity and CMV serostatus were collected together with the repertoire data. Class I and class II HLA loci were covered by the typing at four-digit resolution. Across some 400 genotyped donors of the cohort, an average of approximately 240,000 unique TCR beta nucleotide sequences per donor were sequenced, and roughly 18% of those sequences were non-productive. Rather than drawing on any new phenotypic data, the later analysis identified candidate immune exposures from TCR beta sequences and the way those sequences occurred across donors. Typing coverage varied by locus: about 629-640 donors for A, B, C, DRB1 and DQB1; roughly 560 for DQA1; approximately 570 for DPA1; 400 to 480 for DPB1. In a later genetic analysis, genome-wide SNP genotypes for about 65% of the roughly 670 donors were used, and that subset was treated as a discovery cohort. Because of strong linkage in the cohort, four to six DR-DQ haplotypes were treated as single units for association and clustering. An early release that covered more than 550 HLA-typed donors contained about 300 gigabases of sequencing data and about 93 million unique TCR sequences. Using immunosequencing, the study profiled T cell repertoires from 666 subjects and related those repertoires to cytomegalovirus serostatus. All discovery cohort repertoires had been generated using a single sequencing platform. Of the roughly 400 genotyped donors, approximately 82% fell in the genetic ancestry cluster associated with self-reported Caucasian donors. To decide whether each TCR beta V gene segment behaved as functional or pseudogenic, an earlier analysis of several hundred of the donors relied on high-throughput TCR beta sequencing. To predict cytomegalovirus infection status, the study brought together high-throughput TCR immunosequencing, statistical association of individual TCRs with disease status, and machine learning. What the research found in general, with its limitations: An earlier analysis of approximately 530 of the donors showed that most TCR beta V segments appeared in productive rearrangements either about 87% or about 30% of the time, which broadly matched IMGT annotations. A later analysis found that TCR association rates varied across HLA loci, with DRB1 alleles showing the most associated TCRs and HLA-C alleles the fewest. Assigning TCR associations to individual alleles was difficult when HLA alleles, especially DR and DQ, strongly co-occurred. Linkage disequilibrium might explain the correlated functional status among segregating V segments, but an unknown experimental factor could not be ruled out. According to a later analysis, parvovirus B19, influenza, CMV and Epstein-Barr virus appeared linked to several top co-occurrence clusters. Specific HLA alleles were associated with 15,000 to 20,000 TCR beta sequences at a false discovery rate of 0.05 in a later analysis. In a later analysis, HLA-associated TCR beta chains were found to be more clonally expanded and to have lower generation probabilities than equally common non-associated chains. Roughly uniform sequencing depth across donors was assumed in presence/absence analyses, although this assumption may not hold. Compared with the roughly 710-donor mean, donors in an Asian-associated ancestry cluster had fewer N-insertions in productive TCRs, according to a later genetic analysis. Because HLA typing was missing for some donors at each locus, association tests included only the typed subset. A few of the identified cytomegalovirus-associated TCR beta chains were confirmed in vitro to be specific for cytomegalovirus antigens. While some public TCRs were present in many individuals, most TCR sequences turned up only very rarely across donors. An association between a missense DCLRE1C variant and V-gene and J-gene trimming of TCR beta chains was found in a later genetic analysis and replicated in an independent cohort. The classifier was reported to diagnose cytomegalovirus status with high specificity and sensitivity in both the original and validation cohorts. Because the 87-base-pair reads could not distinguish some IMGT-functional V segments, including TRBV6-2 and TRBV6-3, those segments were excluded. The sequencing pipeline was judged likely to have produced a cluster of highly shared sequence variants as a technical artifact. Immune exposure information for the cohort was limited to CMV serostatus. According to the authors, the approach could potentially be generalized to other disease states and immunological phenotypes. In a later analysis, most CMV-associated TCR beta chains were found to appear HLA-restricted, with HLA associations seemingly driven largely by CMV exposure. The study gave a list of 150 to 200 TCR beta chains associated with cytomegalovirus. Only TCR beta chains were sequenced in this cohort, and the absence of alpha or paired-chain data limited detectable features. The earlier analysis of some 540 of the donors excluded approximately 17 rarely observed V segments, including chromosome 9 orphons, because counts were too low. A further reported finding was that TCR beta sequences accurately predicted the HLA-A and HLA-B alleles for most subjects in the first cohort.

With regard to this clone: Its antigen target is currently unknown. It has no much larger one-base neighbor in the sample; base qualities were not kept.

In total, 630 or so healthy bone marrow donors made up the cohort. Cohort members were all nominally healthy when sampled, although unrecorded immune exposures were likely present. The donor tested CMV seropositive and was one of the 289 seropositive cohort members. Every donor gave a peripheral blood sample, and the peripheral blood mononuclear cells from that sample were used for TCR beta sequencing. The Qiagen DNeasy Blood Extraction Kit was used to extract genomic DNA from the blood cell samples. V gives up 6 bases and J gives up 4 bases, and the segment between their germline ends measures 13 bases. From a lookup of the germline V gene, CDR1 and CDR2 are SNHLY and FYNNEI. Counted from cysteine to phenylalanine, this CDR3 has 14 amino acids. This entry keeps only the CDR3 DNA: 42 bases, framed from base 1. Receptor libraries were prepared by the immunoSEQ multiplex PCR assay. A mixture of 60 forward primers for TCR Vbeta segments and 13 reverse primers for TCR Jbeta segments was used in the multiplex PCR. Amplification of the CDR3 region of rearranged TCR beta genes was performed with a multiplex PCR assay on genomic DNA. The amplified TCR beta libraries were sequenced on the Illumina HiSeq System as 87-base-pair reads. Per the original workflow: Across the 670 or so repertoires, a later analysis counted 60 million to 90 million unique TCR beta chains, approximately 10 million of which were shared by at least two donors. Raw reads were error-corrected and collapsed into unique sequences by a nearest-neighbor algorithm in which closely related sequences were merged to remove PCR and sequencing errors. V, D and J gene segments were assigned by aligning CDR3 sequences to IMGT reference sequences. For a sequence to be retained, a match of at least six nucleotides to both a V gene segment and a J gene segment was required. A rearrangement counted as productive if the CDR3 had no stop codons and remained in frame with V and J, and every other rearrangement counted as non-productive. Following IMGT convention, CDR3 was defined as the stretch from the second conserved V-encoded cysteine to the conserved J-encoded phenylalanine. Sequences without an unambiguous match to a single V gene segment were excluded from the earlier analysis of approximately 600 of the donors. An earlier analysis of some 610 of the donors called V segments functional above 56.7% productive rearrangements and segregating when the between-donor standard deviation exceeded 5%. To diagnose cytomegalovirus status from the catalog of TCR beta chain sequences, a statistical classification framework was built. In a later analysis, TCR nucleotide sequences were compared against IMGT/GENE-DB human TR gene sequences so that V and J genes could be assigned. Using the TCRdist pipeline, a later analysis assigned CDR3 sequences along with most-parsimonious VDJ recombination scenarios. A later analysis defined each TCR beta chain by its CDR3 amino acid sequence plus V-gene family, and excluded reads lacking a unique V-gene family. In a later analysis, 500 to 700 highly shared, low-generation-probability nucleotide sequences were removed to address suspected cross-contamination and a sequencing artifact. In a later analysis, a clonal expansion index was calculated for each public chain from normalized within-repertoire ranks of inferred template counts. A later analysis computed generation probabilities with a VDJ recombination model fitted to out-of-frame rearrangements, and checked the results against IGoR. In a later analysis, TCR-TCR, TCR-HLA and TCR-CMV co-occurrence was scored with hypergeometric tests, and a repertoire-size bias correction was applied to TCR pairs. False discovery rates were estimated in a later analysis by permuting HLA or CMV assignments 20 times. In a later analysis, co-occurring TCRs were grouped with DBSCAN, and TCRdist sequence similarity was added when clustering was performed within HLA-allele-positive subsets. Repertoires with fewer than 30,000 or more than 120,000 public chains were left out of co-occurrence clustering, as were roughly five repertoires with anomalous nucleotide sharing. Held by TCRdb, this immuneACCESS table contains in-frame sequences only and omits some clones. Under half of the omission traces to an unresolved V gene where checked; the cause of the rest is unknown. V and J calls and clone size follow that table, whereas D and trimming were derived from the DNA. Across this sample there are about 160,000 clones, with around 74% seen only once. Around 6.5% of the sample lies in the top ten.

This TCR came from a man aged 45-60 years in good health and CMV-seropositive. The chain couples TRBV2 to TRBJ1-5; a weak D assignment points to TRBD1 (5 bases agree). Source material: PBMCs. The CDR3 has the sequence CASRWRDLNQPQHF. In nucleotide form, the sequence is TGTGCCAGCAGGTGGAGGGACCTAAATCAGCCCCAGCATTTT.